One and the same sample provided the 25 T cell receptor beta chains below, sequenced in a study of cytomegalovirus exposure and HLA in healthy donors (dated by TCRdb to about 2017). Libraries were prepared through the immunoSEQ multiplex PCR assay. A mixture of 60 forward primers for TCR Vbeta segments and 13 reverse primers for TCR Jbeta segments was used in the multiplex PCR. TCRdb re-hosts the immuneACCESS table, in-frame sequences only. Its copies lack some clones; in the studies checked, an unresolved V gene accounts for under half of them, and the cause for the rest is not known. The sample table lists about 140,000 clones, just over 65% of them with a count of one. 5.5% to 7% of the sample goes to the ten largest clones. The sequenced sample was PBMCs. These receptors were obtained from a woman in her fifties or sixties in good health and CMV-seronegative.

V gene TRBV5-3 combines with J gene TRBJ1-1; a weak D match, TRBD1 (5 bases). TRBV5-3 is marked as an open reading frame, function uncertain. This CDR3 has 15 amino acids. The germline V and J ends were trimmed by 8 bases and 0 bases, with 17 bases remaining between them. This CDR3 is CASPRGGEMNTEAFF. In DNA, the CDR3 is TGTGCCAGTCCCCGCGGGGGGGAAATGAACACTGAAGCTTTCTTT.

The chain has TRBV10-3 and TRBJ2-1, with D unresolved. Trimming removed 0 bases from V and 7 bases from J, with 13 bases in between. This CDR3 has 15 residues. Per the germline V gene, CDR1 is ENHRY and CDR2 is SYGVKD. The CDR3 loop is CAISESVAARNEQFF. The CDR3 DNA sequence: TGTGCCATCAGTGAGTCGGTGGCGGCCCGGAATGAGCAGTTCTTC.

Concerning this clone: The junction shows a germline mismatch at one end, possibly a read error. The V gene is TRBV7-9, the J gene TRBJ2-3; possibly TRBD2 for D (6 bases). Germline CDR1 SEHNR, CDR2 FQNEAQ (reference sequence). This CDR3 comprises 15 residues. CDR3 DNA: TGTTCCAGCCATGGTCGTAGCGGTCCCGTGGATACGCAGTATTTT. It yields the protein CSSHGRSGPVDTQYF.

J is TRBJ2-7 and V is TRBV28; 10 bases fit TRBD1. Germline CDR1 and CDR2: MDHEN and SYDVKM. The CDR3 covers 15 residues. V lost 5 bases, J lost 6 bases, and 10 bases stayed unmatched. The CDR3 loop reads CASSPRTGGFSEQYF. Here the CDR3 DNA reads TGTGCCAGCAGTCCCAGGACAGGGGGTTTCAGCGAGCAGTACTTC. Full variable domain (remainder filled in from reference TRBV28 and TRBJ2-7): DVKVTQSSRYLVKRTGEKVFLECVQDMDHENMFWYRQDPGLGLRLIYFSYDVKMKEKGDIPEGYSVSREKKERFSLILESASTNQTSMYLCASSPRTGGFSEQYFGPGTRLTVT.

This clone was picked up one time. The V and J genes are TRBV25-1 and TRBJ2-5; 10 positions match TRBD1. V dropped 4 bases and J dropped 5; count of bases not matched to a gene: 7. The germline V gene encodes CDR1 MGHDK and CDR2 SYGVNS. This CDR3 is built from 15 residues. The CDR3 reads CASSGGTGERETQYF. The CDR3 nucleotides are TGTGCCAGCAGTGGTGGGACAGGGGAGAGGGAGACCCAGTACTTC.

This clone appeared once. The V and J genes are TRBV7-2 and TRBJ2-1, with D possibly being TRBD2 (6 bases). V lost 1 base to trimming and J lost 15 bases, with 13 bases between them. In germline, CDR1 is SGHTA, CDR2 FQGNSA. The length of the CDR3 is 12 residues. CDR3 in amino acids: CASSLGGKGRFF. The CDR3 nucleotides read TGTGCCAGCAGCTTAGGCGGGAAGGGGCGGTTCTTC.

The chain joins TRBV6-6 to TRBJ2-2; 12 nucleotides match TRBD1. V was pared by 8 bases and J by 3 bases, with 7 bases of the junction left unmatched. The CDR3 has 16 amino acids. Germline values: CDR1 MNHNY, CDR2 SVGAGI (reference sequence). In DNA form, the CDR3 reads TGTGCCAGCCGACGGGACAGGGGGCGCGACACCGGGGAGCTGTTTTTT. This encodes CASRRDRGRDTGELFF.

The rearrangement uses TRBV9 and TRBJ2-3, with D unresolved. CDR1 and CDR2 (germline): SGDLS, YYNGEE. The CDR3 length is 15 residues. V was clipped by 0 bases and J by 2 bases, with 10 bases between them. CDR3 nucleotides: TGTGCCAGCAGCGTAGGAGTTAGCCCCACAGATACGCAGTATTTT. As protein: CASSVGVSPTDTQYF.

The rearrangement uses TRBV5-1 and TRBJ2-1, with 13 bases aligning to TRBD2. This CDR3 region has 17 residues. The ends lost 5 bases at V and 8 bases at J; junction bases unmatched: 13. In germline, CDR1 is SGHRS, CDR2 YFSETQ. The CDR3 nucleotides read TGCGCCAGCAGAGATCGACTAGCGGGGGGCTCACGCGATGAGCAGTTCTTC. Protein: CASRDRLAGGSRDEQFF.

As DNA, the CDR3 is TGTGCCAGCACCCTCAAAAGGGGCTCTGGAAACACCATATATTTT. Translating gives CASTLKRGSGNTIYF. V gene TRBV13 combines with J gene TRBJ1-3; perhaps TRBD1 as D (5 bases). This CDR3 is built from 15 residues. V lost 7 bases to trimming and J lost 0 bases, with 13 bases between them. In germline, CDR1 is PRHDT, CDR2 FYEKMQ (reference sequence).

The CDR3 reads CASSVGGQGSYEQYF. DNA for the CDR3: TGTGCCAGCAGCGTGGGGGGACAGGGCTCCTACGAGCAGTACTTC. The genes are TRBV9 and TRBJ2-7; 9 nucleotides match TRBD1. CDR1 is SGDLS and CDR2 is YYNGEE in the germline V gene. The CDR3 contains 15 residues. The trim removed 2 bases at V and 0 bases at J, leaving 3 bases unmatched.

This clone has a handful of counts. V usage is TRBV9 and J usage is TRBJ2-6; maybe TRBD1 (6 bases). V shed 1 base and J shed 2 bases, with 10 bases lying between them. The CDR3 extends over 16 amino acids. Germline V lookup: CDR1 SGDLS, CDR2 YYNGEE. DNA for the CDR3: TGTGCCAGCAGCGTAACAGGGCTCCCTGGGGCCAACGTCCTGACTTTC. Amino acids: CASSVTGLPGANVLTF.

The genes are TRBV19 and TRBJ2-7; 10 bases are a match to TRBD2. The CDR3 is 15 amino acids. V lost 5 bases, J lost 6 bases, and 10 bases stayed unmatched. Germline V gene data show CDR1 as LNHDA and CDR2 as SQIVND (reference sequence). This CDR3 reads CASSVSGGAFGEQYF. The CDR3 coding sequence is TGTGCCAGTAGTGTCAGCGGGGGGGCCTTCGGCGAGCAGTACTTC.

The chain couples TRBV19 to TRBJ1-5; D is undetermined. Germline V gene lookup returns CDR1 LNHDA and CDR2 SQIVND (reference sequence). V lost 5 bases and J lost 3, with 11 bases in between. This CDR3 is built from 14 residues. The CDR3 DNA is TGTGCCAGTAGTGGCGGAAGCTCCAATCAGCCCCAGCATTTT. Its protein is CASSGGSSNQPQHF.

Note on this clone: Because the CDR3's place on the DNA is in doubt, the DNA is left out and the CDR3 is given as listed by TCRdb. The CDR3 loop reads CASSSSSRSGRPWDEQFF. The V and J genes are TRBV6-7 and TRBJ2-1; the table names TRBD2, a call not compared with the DNA. TRBV6-7 is an open reading frame whose function is uncertain. Counting both end residues, the CDR3 totals 18 amino acids.

The chain employs TRBV29-1 and TRBJ2-7, with 8 nucleotides matching TRBD1. Germline CDR1 SQVTM, CDR2 ANQGSEA. Trimming took 6 bases from V and 0 from J; bases not matched to a gene: 7. The CDR3 is 14 amino acids. Written as DNA, the CDR3 is TGCAGCGTCCGCCCGGGGACAGGCTCCTACGAGCAGTACTTC. This sequence encodes CSVRPGTGSYEQYF.

This clone was recorded once. V gene TRBV27 combines with J gene TRBJ2-7, with D maybe TRBD2 (5 bases). Germline V gene lookup returns CDR1 MNHEY and CDR2 SMNVEV (reference sequence). The CDR3 is 12 amino acids. V lost 6 bases to trimming and J lost 6 bases, with 12 bases between them. The CDR3 region has the DNA TGTGCCAGCAGCCTCCGGGGTGTCGAGCAGTACTTC. It specifies CASSLRGVEQYF.

This clone was detected a few times. The chain couples TRBV7-2 to TRBJ1-6, with 8 nucleotides matching TRBD1. This CDR3 is 15 amino acids long. The germline CDR1 and CDR2 sequences are SGHTA and FQGNSA. The junction had 6 bases not matched to a gene; V was cut back by 1 base and J by 10 bases. The CDR3 bases are TGTGCCAGCAGCTTAGAGGGCAGGGGGCAGTCACCCCTCCACTTT. Encoded protein: CASSLEGRGQSPLHF. The entire variable domain, with the rest obtained from reference TRBV7-2 and TRBJ1-6, is as follows: GAGVSQSPSNKVTEKGKDVELRCDPISGHTALYWYRQSLGQGLEFLIYFQGNSAPDKSGLPSDRFSAERTGGSVSTLTIQRTQQEDSAVYLCASSLEGRGQSPLHFGNGTRLTVT.

This clone has just a few counts. The chain uses TRBV6-9 and TRBJ1-5; TRBD1 matches at 10 bases. The junction had 4 bases not matched to a gene; V was cut back by 6 bases and J by 5 bases. CDR1 is MNHGY and CDR2 is SVAAGI in the germline V gene. This CDR3 contains 14 residues. CDR3 nucleotide sequence: TGTGCCAGCAGAAGCGACAGGGGGCATCAGCCCCAGCATTTT. Translated, it gives CASRSDRGHQPQHF.

Only one count was recorded for this clone. The CDR3 DNA reads TGTGCCAGCAGCCTCGGACAGCGAAGGTACGAGCAGTACTTC. This encodes CASSLGQRRYEQYF. The rearrangement links TRBV7-8 to TRBJ2-7, with D tentatively TRBD1 (6 bases). Germline CDR1 is SGHVS and CDR2 is FQNEAQ. V shed 5 bases and J shed 4 bases, with 15 bases lying between them. This CDR3 comprises 14 residues.

The chain is built from TRBV5-1 and TRBJ2-3; 11 positions match TRBD2. Germline CDR1 SGHRS, CDR2 YFSETQ. The V and J ends lost 3 bases and 1 base, in that order; junction bases with no gene match: 1. The CDR3 spans 15 residues. The CDR3 nucleotides read TGCGCCAGCAGCTCGGGACTAGCGGGCACAGATACGCAGTATTTT. Translation gives CASSSGLAGTDTQYF. The full variable domain, with the rest looked up from reference TRBV5-1 and TRBJ2-3, is KAGVTQTPRYLIKTRGQQVTLSCSPISGHRSVSWYQQTPGQGLQFLFEYFSETQRNKGNFPGRFSGRQFSNSRSEMNVSTLELGDSALYLCASSSGLAGTDTQYFGPGTRLTVL.

The CDR3 DNA follows: TGTGCCAGCAGCTTGAGTCCTCAGCTGGGCGCTTTCTTT. It is translated as CASSLSPQLGAFF. The rearrangement joins TRBV5-5 to TRBJ1-1; D is uncertain. V dropped 1 base and J dropped 11 bases, with 15 bases sitting between them. CDR1 and CDR2 from the germline V gene are SGHKS and YYEKEE (reference sequence). CDR3 size: 13 residues.

The sample holds one count of this clone. Other DNA sequences in this sample translate to the same CDR3. The rearrangement joins TRBV5-4 to TRBJ1-1, with TRBD1 identical over 7 bases. Trimming took 6 bases from V and 4 from J; bases not matched to a gene: 9. The CDR3 is 14 residues long. Germline loops: CDR1 SGHNT, CDR2 YYREEE (reference sequence). The DNA of the CDR3 is TGTGCCAGCACCCCTGACAGGGTCGGCACTGAAGCTTTCTTT. Translated, it gives CASTPDRVGTEAFF.

V and J are TRBV7-8 and TRBJ2-5; 11 bases are shared with TRBD1. TRBJ2-7 matches the DNA end more closely, so the J call is doubtful. The CDR3 length is 17 residues. Germline CDR1 is SGHVS and CDR2 is FQNEAQ. CDR3 sequence: CASSLAIGTGGLYEQYF. The CDR3 DNA follows: TGTGCCAGCAGCTTAGCGATAGGGACAGGGGGGTTATACGAGCAGTACTTC.

As concerns this clone: Its ends do not fully match the called genes, so a read error is possible. J is TRBJ1-1 and V is TRBV20-1; D is unresolved. Germline CDR1 and CDR2: DFQATT and SNEGSKA (reference sequence). CDR3 length: 8 residues. Here the CDR3 DNA reads TGCAGTGCGTACGACACGATCTTT. This gives the protein CSAYDTIF.